This entry is about one TCR beta chain. The antigen is unknown. The record originates from a study of graft-versus-host responses after intestinal transplantation. Whole-study findings and limits: Circulating GvH clone levels at their peak were associated with HvG declines (early post-transplant).

Sequenced by immunoSEQ multiplex PCR; TCRdb stores in-frame clones only, minus some. The data hold under 90,000 clones, with 80% to 95% observed a single time. The CDR3 is made up of 13 amino acids. Germline lookup yields CDR1 SGHRS and CDR2 YFSETQ. The V and J ends lost 0 bases and 5 bases respectively, with 8 bases between them. The TCR originated in a human patient who received an intestinal transplant, so some T cells may come from the graft donor. This material consisted of PBMCs, taken 98 days after intestinal transplantation. The chain couples TRBV5-1 to TRBJ2-5, with D unclear. The CDR3 region has the DNA TGCGCCAGCAGCTTGGGGATAGAGGAGACCCAGTACTTC. Residues: CASSLGIEETQYF.